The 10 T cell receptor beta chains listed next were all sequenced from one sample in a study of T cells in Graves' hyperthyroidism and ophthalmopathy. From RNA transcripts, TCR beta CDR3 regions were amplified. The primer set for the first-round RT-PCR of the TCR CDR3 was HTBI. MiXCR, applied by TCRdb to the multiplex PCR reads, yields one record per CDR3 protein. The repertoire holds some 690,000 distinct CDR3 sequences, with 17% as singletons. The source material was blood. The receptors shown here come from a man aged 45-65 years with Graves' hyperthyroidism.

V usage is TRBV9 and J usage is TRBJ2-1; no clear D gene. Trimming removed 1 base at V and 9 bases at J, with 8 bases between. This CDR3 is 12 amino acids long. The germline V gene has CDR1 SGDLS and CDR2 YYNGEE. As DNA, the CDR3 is TGTGCCAGCAGCGTATTGGGAAGTGAGCAGTTCTTC. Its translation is CASSVLGSEQFF.

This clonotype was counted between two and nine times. CDR3 residues: CASSIWQRNTGELFF. The CDR3 DNA is TGTGCCAGTAGTATTTGGCAGAGGAACACCGGGGAGCTGTTTTTT. The V call is TRBV19, the J call TRBJ2-2, with unresolved D. Trimming cost V 3 bases and J 1 base, with 9 bases left between them. This CDR3 has 15 amino acids. Germline CDR1 reads LNHDA; CDR2 reads SQIVND (reference sequence). Full variable domain (remainder filled in from reference TRBV19 and TRBJ2-2): DGGITQSPKYLFRKEGQNVTLSCEQNLNHDAMYWYRQDPGQGLRLIYYSQIVNDFQKGDIAEGYSVSREKKESFPLTVTSAQKNPTAFYLCASSIWQRNTGELFFGEGSRLTVL.

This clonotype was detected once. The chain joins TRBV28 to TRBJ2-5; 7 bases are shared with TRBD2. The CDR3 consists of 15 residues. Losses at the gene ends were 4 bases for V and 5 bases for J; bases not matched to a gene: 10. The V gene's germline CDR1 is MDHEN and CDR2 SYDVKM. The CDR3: CASSSAGRGVETQYF. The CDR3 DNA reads TGTGCCAGCAGTTCGGCGGGGAGGGGCGTTGAGACCCAGTACTTC.

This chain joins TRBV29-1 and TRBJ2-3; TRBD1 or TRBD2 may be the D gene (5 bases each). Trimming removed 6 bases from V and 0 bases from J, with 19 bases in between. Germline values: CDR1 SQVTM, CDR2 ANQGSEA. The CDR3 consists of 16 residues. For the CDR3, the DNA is TGCAGCGTCAAAATCAGACAGACTACTAGCACAGATACGCAGTATTTT. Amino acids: CSVKIRQTTSTDTQYF.

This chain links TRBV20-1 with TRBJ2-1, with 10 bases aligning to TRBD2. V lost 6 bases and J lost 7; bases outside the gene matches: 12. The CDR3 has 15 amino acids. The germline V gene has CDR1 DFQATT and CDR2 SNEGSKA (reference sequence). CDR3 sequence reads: CSARGELAGTNEQFF. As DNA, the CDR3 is TGCAGTGCCAGGGGGGAACTAGCGGGAACGAATGAGCAGTTCTTC.

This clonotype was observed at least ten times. CDR3 protein: CATSRTGSYEQYF. CDR3 coding DNA: TGTGCCACCAGCCGGACGGGCTCCTACGAGCAGTACTTC. The J gene is TRBJ2-7, the V gene TRBV2; D remains unclear. Germline V gene sequence: CDR1 SNHLY, CDR2 FYNNEI. V lost 10 bases and J lost 0, with 13 bases in between. CDR3 length: 13 amino acids.

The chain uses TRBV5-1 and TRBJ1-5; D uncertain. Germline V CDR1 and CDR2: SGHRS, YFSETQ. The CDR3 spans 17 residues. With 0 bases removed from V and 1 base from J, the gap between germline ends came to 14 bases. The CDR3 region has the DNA TGCGCCAGCAGCTTGGGCAGTTCGTTAGGAAGCAATCAGCCCCAGCATTTT. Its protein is CASSLGSSLGSNQPQHF.

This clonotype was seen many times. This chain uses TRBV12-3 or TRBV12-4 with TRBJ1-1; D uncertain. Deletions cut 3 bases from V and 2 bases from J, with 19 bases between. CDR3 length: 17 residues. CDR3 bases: TGTGCCAGCAGTTTCCGGAAAGCAGCTATCCTTAACACTGAAGCTTTCTTT. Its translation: CASSFRKAAILNTEAFF.

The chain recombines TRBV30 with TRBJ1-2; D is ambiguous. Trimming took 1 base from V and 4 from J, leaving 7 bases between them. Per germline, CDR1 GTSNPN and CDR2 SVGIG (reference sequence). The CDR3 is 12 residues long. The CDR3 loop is CAWSGLPYGYTF. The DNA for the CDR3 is TGTGCCTGGAGTGGGCTTCCCTATGGCTACACCTTC.

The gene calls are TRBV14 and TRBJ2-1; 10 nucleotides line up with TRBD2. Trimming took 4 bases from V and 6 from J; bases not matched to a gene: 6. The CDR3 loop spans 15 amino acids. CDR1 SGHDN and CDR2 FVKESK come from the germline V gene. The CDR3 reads CASSPPGLARNEQFF. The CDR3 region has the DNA TGTGCCAGCAGCCCGCCGGGACTAGCGCGCAATGAGCAGTTCTTC.